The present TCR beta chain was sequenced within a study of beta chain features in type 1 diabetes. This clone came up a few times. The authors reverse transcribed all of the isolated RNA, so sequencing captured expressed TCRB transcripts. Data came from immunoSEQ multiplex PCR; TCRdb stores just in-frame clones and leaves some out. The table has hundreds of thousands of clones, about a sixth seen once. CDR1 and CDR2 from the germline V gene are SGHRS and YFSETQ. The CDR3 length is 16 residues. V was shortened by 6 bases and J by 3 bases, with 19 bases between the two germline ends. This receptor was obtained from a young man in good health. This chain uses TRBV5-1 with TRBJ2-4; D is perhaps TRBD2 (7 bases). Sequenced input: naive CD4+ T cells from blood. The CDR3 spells CASTTHGGLFKNIQYF. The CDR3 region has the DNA TGCGCCAGCACCACCCACGGGGGGCTTTTCAAAAACATTCAGTACTTC. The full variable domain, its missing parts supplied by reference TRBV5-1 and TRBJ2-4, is KAGVTQTPRYLIKTRGQQVTLSCSPISGHRSVSWYQQTPGQGLQFLFEYFSETQRNKGNFPGRFSGRQFSNSRSEMNVSTLELGDSALYLCASTTHGGLFKNIQYFGAGTRLSVL.